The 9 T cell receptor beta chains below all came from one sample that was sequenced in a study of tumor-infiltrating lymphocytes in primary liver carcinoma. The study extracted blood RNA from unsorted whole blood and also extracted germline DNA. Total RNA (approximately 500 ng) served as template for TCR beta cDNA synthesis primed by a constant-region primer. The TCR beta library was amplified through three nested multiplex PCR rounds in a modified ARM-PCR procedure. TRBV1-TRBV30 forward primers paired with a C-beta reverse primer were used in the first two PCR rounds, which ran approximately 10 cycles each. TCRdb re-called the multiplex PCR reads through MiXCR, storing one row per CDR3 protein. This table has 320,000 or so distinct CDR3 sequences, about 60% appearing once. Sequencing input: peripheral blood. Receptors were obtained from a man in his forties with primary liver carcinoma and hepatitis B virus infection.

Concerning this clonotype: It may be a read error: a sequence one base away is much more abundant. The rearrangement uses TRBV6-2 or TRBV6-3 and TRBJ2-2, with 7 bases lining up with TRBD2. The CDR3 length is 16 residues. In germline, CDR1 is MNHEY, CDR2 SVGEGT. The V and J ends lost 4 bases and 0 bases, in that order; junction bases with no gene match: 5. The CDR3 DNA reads TGTGCCAGCAGTTCAGCGGGGACCGCGAACACCGGGGAGCTGTTTTTT. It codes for CASSSAGTANTGELFF.

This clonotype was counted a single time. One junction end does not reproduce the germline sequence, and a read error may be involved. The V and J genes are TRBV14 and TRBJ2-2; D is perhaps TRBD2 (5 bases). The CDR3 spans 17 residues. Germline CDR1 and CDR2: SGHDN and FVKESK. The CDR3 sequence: CASSRVASPGRTGELLF. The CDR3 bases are TGTGCCAGCAGCCGTGTGGCGTCCCCCGGGCGCACCGGGGAGCTGTTGTTT.

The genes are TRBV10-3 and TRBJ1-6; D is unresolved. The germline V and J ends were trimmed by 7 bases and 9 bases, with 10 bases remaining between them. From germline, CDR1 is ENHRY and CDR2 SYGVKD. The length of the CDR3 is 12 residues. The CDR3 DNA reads TGTGCCATCACAGATTTCGGTTCACCCCTCCACTTT. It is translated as CAITDFGSPLHF.

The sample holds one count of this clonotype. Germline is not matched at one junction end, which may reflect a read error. The CDR3 bases are TGCGCCAGCAGCCAATCTCAAGGGACGAACACCGGGGTGCTGTTTTTT. Residues: CASSQSQGTNTGVLFF. V gene TRBV4-1 combines with J gene TRBJ2-2; D tentatively reads TRBD1 or TRBD2 (5 bases each). The CDR3 has 16 residues. The germline V gene encodes CDR1 MGHRA and CDR2 YSYEKL.

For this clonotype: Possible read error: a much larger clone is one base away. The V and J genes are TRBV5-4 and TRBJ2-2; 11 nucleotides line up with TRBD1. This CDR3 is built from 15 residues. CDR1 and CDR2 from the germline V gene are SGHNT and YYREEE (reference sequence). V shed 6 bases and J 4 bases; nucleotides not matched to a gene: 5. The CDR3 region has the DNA TGTGCCAGCAACGGGACAGGGGGTGTCACCGGGGAGCTGTTTTTT. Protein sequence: CASNGTGGVTGELFF.

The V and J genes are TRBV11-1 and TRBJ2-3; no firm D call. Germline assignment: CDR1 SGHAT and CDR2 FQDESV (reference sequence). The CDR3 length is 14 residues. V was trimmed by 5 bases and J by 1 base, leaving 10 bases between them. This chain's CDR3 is CASSMADGTDTQYF. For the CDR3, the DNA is TGTGCCAGCAGCATGGCGGACGGCACAGATACGCAGTATTTT.

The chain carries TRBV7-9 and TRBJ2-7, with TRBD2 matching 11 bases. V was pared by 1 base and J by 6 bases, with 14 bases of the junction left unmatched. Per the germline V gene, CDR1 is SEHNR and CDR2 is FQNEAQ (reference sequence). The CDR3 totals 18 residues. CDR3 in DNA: TGTGCCAGCAGCTTAGGACTAGCGGGATTAGAGGTATCCCTCGAGCAGTACTTC. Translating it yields CASSLGLAGLEVSLEQYF.

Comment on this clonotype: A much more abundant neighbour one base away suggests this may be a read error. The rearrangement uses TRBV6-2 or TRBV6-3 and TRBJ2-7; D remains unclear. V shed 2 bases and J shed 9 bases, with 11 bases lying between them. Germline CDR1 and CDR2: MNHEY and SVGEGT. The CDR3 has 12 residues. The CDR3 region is CASSYPPMGQYF. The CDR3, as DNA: TGTGCCAGCAGTTACCCCCCCATGGGGCAGTACTTC.

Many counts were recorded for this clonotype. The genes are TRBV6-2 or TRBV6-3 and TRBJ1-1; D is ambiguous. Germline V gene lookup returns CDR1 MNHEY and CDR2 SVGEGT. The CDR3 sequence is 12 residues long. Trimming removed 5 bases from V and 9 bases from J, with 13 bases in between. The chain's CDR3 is CASSTTGQKAFF. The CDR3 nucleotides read TGTGCCAGCAGTACCACCGGGCAGAAAGCTTTCTTT.